The next 26 T cell receptor beta chains were all read from a single sample in a study of beta chain features in type 1 diabetes. Expressed TCRB transcripts were sequenced, since all the RNA that had been isolated was reverse transcribed. Sequencing used immunoSEQ multiplex PCR; TCRdb keeps in-frame clones, though not all of them. The sample shows under 150,000 clones, around 16% of them seen only once. Their recognized antigens are unknown. The study, taken as a whole, reports: All four CD4+ subsets of Type 1 diabetes patients contained TCRB CDR3s that were moderately but significantly shorter.

The material sequenced was central memory CD4+ T cells from blood. The source of these receptors is a man between 18 and 29 years old with type 1 diabetes.

This clone was seen a handful of times. A read error may be the cause here, since a much bigger clone is one base away. CDR3: CASRPGANVLTF. The CDR3 nucleotides are TGTGCCAGCAGGCCTGGGGCCAACGTCCTGACTTTC. The chain couples TRBV2 to TRBJ2-6, with D uncertain. The CDR3 runs 12 residues. The germline V and J ends were trimmed by 6 bases and 2 bases, with 2 bases remaining between them. In germline, CDR1 is SNHLY, CDR2 FYNNEI.

The J gene is TRBJ2-7, the V gene TRBV5-6; D gene ambiguous. Trimming removed 1 base from V and 2 bases from J, with 10 bases in between. This CDR3 is 14 amino acids long. Germline CDR1 reads SGHDT; CDR2 reads YYEEEE. Here the CDR3 reads CASSLQGTPYEQYF. CDR3 DNA sequence: TGTGCCAGCAGCTTGCAAGGTACCCCCTACGAGCAGTACTTC.

This clone was seen ten or more times. The DNA for the CDR3 is TGTGCCAGCAGCCAAGTAGGGGCGGGCTACGAGCAGTACTTC. It yields the protein CASSQVGAGYEQYF. V gene TRBV4-2 combines with J gene TRBJ2-7; D tentatively reads TRBD1 or TRBD2 (5 bases each). Germline V gene data show CDR1 as LGHNA and CDR2 as YNFKEQ. V was shortened by 1 base and J by 3 bases, with 10 bases between the two germline ends. The CDR3 sequence is 14 residues long.

V usage is TRBV7-9 and J usage is TRBJ1-1, with a possible D match to TRBD1 (6 bases). Germline V lookup: CDR1 SEHNR, CDR2 FQNEAQ (reference sequence). There are 14 residues in the CDR3. V lost 5 bases, J lost 8 bases, and 18 bases lay in between. The CDR3 loop is CASSPSQGFGEAFF. For the CDR3, the DNA is TGTGCCAGCAGCCCATCACAGGGTTTCGGAGAAGCTTTCTTT.

This clone was counted a few times. The CDR3 coding sequence is TGTGCCTGGAGTGTAGCGAGAGAGACCCAGTACTTC. Protein: CAWSVARETQYF. This chain connects TRBV30 to TRBJ2-5; D is unresolved. V was cut by 0 bases and J by 4 bases, with 6 bases left in between. CDR3 length: 12 amino acids. CDR1 is GTSNPN, CDR2 SVGIG, per germline (reference sequence).

The CDR3 bases are TGTGCCTGGAGCGTTCAAAGCTATGGCTACACCTTC. Translated: CAWSVQSYGYTF. The chain links TRBV30 to TRBJ1-2; D unresolved. Deletions cut 3 bases from V and 4 bases from J, with 9 bases between. The length of the CDR3 is 12 residues. The V gene's germline CDR1 is GTSNPN and CDR2 SVGIG (reference sequence).

This clone showed up just a few times. The sample has other DNA sequences that encode this CDR3 too. V is TRBV7-2 and J is TRBJ2-3; D not resolved. Germline-derived CDR1 and CDR2 are SGHTA and FQGNSA. The CDR3 has 14 residues. With 1 base removed from V and 3 bases from J, the gap between germline ends came to 8 bases. The CDR3 loop is CASSLGLGTDTQYF. For the CDR3, the DNA is TGTGCCAGCAGCTTAGGACTTGGGACAGATACGCAGTATTTT.

The genes are TRBV7-6 and TRBJ1-6; D is unresolved. Germline V gene data show CDR1 as SGHVS and CDR2 as FNYEAQ. The CDR3 spans 17 residues. V gave up 5 bases and J gave up 0 bases, with 14 bases separating them. In DNA form, the CDR3 reads TGTGCCAGCAGCCCAGGTGGATCGAGCTCCTATAATTCACCCCTCCACTTT. This translates into CASSPGGSSSYNSPLHF.

This clone was detected once. J is TRBJ2-5 and V is TRBV11-2, with D possibly matching TRBD2 (5 bases). The CDR3 consists of 17 residues. V lost 5 bases to trimming and J lost 3 bases, with 22 bases between them. Germline V lookup: CDR1 SGHAT, CDR2 FQNNGV. In nucleotides, the CDR3 is TGTGCCAGCAGCCCAACGGGAACTACCAAACCCAAAGAGACCCAGTACTTC. It encodes CASSPTGTTKPKETQYF. Looking up the rest from reference TRBV11-2 and TRBJ2-5 gives the full variable domain: EAGVAQSPRYKIIEKRQSVAFWCNPISGHATLYWYQQILGQGPKLLIQFQNNGVVDDSQLPKDRFSAERLKGVDSTLKIQPAKLEDSAVYLCASSPTGTTKPKETQYFGPGTRLLVL.

Comment on this clone: A read error may be the cause here, since a much bigger clone is one base away. The rearrangement joins TRBV5-6 to TRBJ2-1; D gene unclear. The germline CDR1 and CDR2 sequences are SGHDT and YYEEEE. The CDR3 length is 12 residues. Trimming pared 0 bases from V and 2 bases from J, leaving 0 bases between. The CDR3 spells CASSLAYNEQFF. The CDR3 DNA sequence: TGTGCCAGCAGCTTGGCCTACAATGAGCAGTTCTTC.

The rearrangement joins TRBV11-3 to TRBJ2-3; TRBD2 matches at 15 bases. CDR1 and CDR2 from the germline V gene are SGHNT and YENEEA. Germline trimming cut 4 bases from V and 4 bases from J; bases unmatched to any gene: 6. The CDR3 totals 17 residues. The chain's CDR3 is CASSSGGLAGGADTQYF. The CDR3 bases are TGTGCCAGCAGCTCCGGCGGACTAGCGGGAGGGGCAGATACGCAGTATTTT. Looking up the rest from reference TRBV11-3 and TRBJ2-3 gives the full variable domain: EAGVVQSPRYKIIEKKQPVAFWCNPISGHNTLYWYLQNLGQGPELLIRYENEEAVDDSQLPKDRFSAERLKGVDSTLKIQPAELGDSAVYLCASSSGGLAGGADTQYFGPGTRLTVL.

This sequence joins TRBV2 and TRBJ2-1, with 14 nucleotides matching TRBD2. CDR1 and CDR2 (germline): SNHLY, FYNNEI. There are 16 residues in the CDR3. The V and J ends lost 5 bases and 6 bases, in that order; junction bases with no gene match: 6. The CDR3 sequence: CASSSTGTSGSNEQFF. The DNA of the CDR3 is TGTGCCAGCAGTTCTACCGGGACTAGCGGGAGCAATGAGCAGTTCTTC.

This clone has a handful of counts. The chain has TRBV7-9 and TRBJ1-2; 8 positions agree with TRBD1. V lost 4 bases and J lost 6; bases outside the gene matches: 10. The CDR3 has 15 amino acids. CDR1 is SEHNR and CDR2 is FQNEAQ in the germline V gene (reference sequence). CDR3: CASSSGQGIKHGYTF. In DNA form, the CDR3 reads TGTGCCAGCAGCTCTGGACAGGGTATCAAGCATGGCTACACCTTC.

The chain uses TRBV2 and TRBJ2-7; no clear D. Germline lookup yields CDR1 SNHLY and CDR2 FYNNEI. V lost 4 bases and J 2 bases, leaving 9 bases between the germline ends. The CDR3 consists of 13 residues. The CDR3 DNA reads TGTGCCAGCAGTGCAACTCCGACCTACGAGCAGTACTTC. Translating it yields CASSATPTYEQYF.

This clone was counted between two and nine times. This rearrangement joins TRBV30 to TRBJ2-1, with 13 nucleotides matching TRBD2. There are 15 residues in the CDR3. Germline-derived CDR1 and CDR2 are GTSNPN and SVGIG (reference sequence). J was trimmed by 6 bases and V by 3 bases; bases with no gene match: 5. CDR3 sequence (DNA): TGTGCCTGGAGACGGACTAGCGGGGGTGTCAATGAGCAGTTCTTC. Its protein is CAWRRTSGGVNEQFF.

The V and J genes are TRBV4-2 and TRBJ2-1, with 9 bases matching TRBD2. This CDR3 contains 14 residues. Trimming at V came to 2 bases and at J to 8 bases, leaving 4 bases not matched to a gene. Germline V CDR1 and CDR2: LGHNA, YNFKEQ. Here the CDR3 DNA reads TGTGCCAGCAGCCAACAACGACTAGCGGATGAGCAGTTCTTC. It translates to CASSQQRLADEQFF.

This clone was observed a handful of times. The chain recombines TRBV4-3 with TRBJ2-1; 9 bases are a match to TRBD1. The CDR3 runs 19 residues. The junction had 16 bases not matched to a gene; V was cut back by 2 bases and J by 5 bases. Germline lookup yields CDR1 LGHNA and CDR2 YSLEER. The CDR3 DNA is TGCGCCAGCAGCCAAATAACCTTTTTTGGGGGACAGGGAAACAATGAGCAGTTCTTC. Translating it yields CASSQITFFGGQGNNEQFF.

This chain joins TRBV9 and TRBJ2-5; D remains ambiguous. Germline V gives CDR1 SGDLS, CDR2 YYNGEE. CDR3 size: 16 residues. V was trimmed by 0 bases and J by 1 base, leaving 13 bases between them. The CDR3 DNA reads TGTGCCAGCAGCGTAGGCCCCCAGCCGGTCCAAGAGACCCAGTACTTC. Translated: CASSVGPQPVQETQYF.

The rearrangement links TRBV11-1 to TRBJ2-3; 7 nucleotides line up with TRBD2. V dropped 5 bases and J dropped 2; count of bases not matched to a gene: 13. The CDR3 sequence is 17 residues long. Germline-derived CDR1 and CDR2 are SGHAT and FQDESV (reference sequence). CDR3 amino acids: CASSPRRSGDYTDTQYF. The CDR3 region has the DNA TGTGCCAGCAGCCCACGTCGGAGCGGGGACTACACAGATACGCAGTATTTT.

This clone came up a few times. The V call is TRBV2, the J call TRBJ2-7; TRBD2 aligns across 10 bases. The germline V gene has CDR1 SNHLY and CDR2 FYNNEI. The CDR3 is 14 amino acids. With V trimmed by 3 bases and J by 6 bases, 5 bases remained unmatched. CDR3 in amino acids: CASSDTSGVFEQYF. CDR3 DNA sequence: TGTGCCAGCAGTGATACTAGCGGGGTCTTCGAGCAGTACTTC.

This clone was found a few times. This chain joins TRBV6-6 and TRBJ2-5; TRBD1 matches at 7 bases. Germline assignment: CDR1 MNHNY and CDR2 SVGAGI (reference sequence). J lost 2 bases, V lost 4 bases, and 4 bases had no gene match. This CDR3 spans 14 amino acids. The CDR3 loop reads CASSFPDRQETQYF. CDR3 coding DNA: TGTGCCAGCAGTTTCCCGGACAGGCAAGAGACCCAGTACTTC.

The sample holds a few counts of this clone. J is TRBJ2-1 and V is TRBV29-1, with 11 bases that match TRBD2. Per germline, CDR1 SQVTM and CDR2 ANQGSEA. The CDR3 spans 17 residues. J lost 3 bases, V lost 1 base, and 8 bases had no gene match. CDR3 region: CSVEGLLAGGGYNEQFF. CDR3 coding DNA: TGCAGCGTTGAAGGGCTGCTAGCGGGGGGAGGCTACAATGAGCAGTTCTTC.

CDR3 amino acids: CASSPGTGQLGSGNTIYF. The CDR3 DNA sequence: TGCGCCAGCAGCCCCGGGACGGGGCAGTTAGGCTCTGGAAACACCATATATTTT. This chain connects TRBV4-1 to TRBJ1-3; weak D call: TRBD1 (5 bases). V lost 4 bases and J lost 0, with 19 bases in between. The V gene's germline CDR1 is MGHRA and CDR2 YSYEKL. The CDR3 consists of 18 residues.

This clone came up a few times. The chain carries TRBV5-1 and TRBJ1-4, with no clear D. The V end was cut by 0 bases, the J end by 4 bases, with 7 bases between. CDR3 length: 14 amino acids. The germline gives CDR1 SGHRS, CDR2 YFSETQ. CDR3 nucleotide sequence: TGCGCCAGCAGCTTGGGGCAGTATAATGAAAAACTGTTTTTT. Its protein is CASSLGQYNEKLFF.

This clone was recorded a few times. The rearrangement links TRBV19 to TRBJ2-2; D tentatively reads TRBD1 or TRBD2 (5 bases each). The V end was cut by 0 bases, the J end by 5 bases, with 10 bases between. This CDR3 comprises 15 residues. Germline CDR1 is LNHDA and CDR2 is SQIVND (reference sequence). The CDR3 DNA reads as TGTGCCAGTAGTATAGACGGGACCCCGACCGGGGAGCTGTTTTTT. This codes for CASSIDGTPTGELFF.

V gene TRBV6-6 combines with J gene TRBJ2-5; D gene uncertain. Germline loops: CDR1 MNHNY, CDR2 SVGAGI (reference sequence). V lost 5 bases to trimming and J lost 5 bases, with 6 bases between them. The CDR3 loop spans 11 amino acids. CDR3 sequence: CASSPTETQYF. CDR3 bases: TGTGCCAGCAGTCCCACGGAGACCCAGTACTTC.